These T cell receptor beta chains were read from a single sample in a study of cytomegalovirus exposure and HLA in healthy donors. TCRdb's table, derived via immunoSEQ multiplex PCR, lists solely in-frame clones and lacks some. The listing contains some 30,000 clones. The sample taken for sequencing was PBMCs. The receptors originated from a woman between 35 and 50 years old in good health and CMV-seropositive. CDR3s include the opening cysteine and the closing phenylalanine or tryptophan. The D gene is left open where the match is weak.

TRBJ2-2 | . | TRBV6-5 | CASSYSPGAAGELFF | TGTGCCAGCAGTTACTCCCCGGGAGCAGCCGGGGAGCTGTTTTTT
TRBJ2-2 | TRBD2 | TRBV6-5 | CATGGGRTGELFF | TGTGCCACGGGGGGGGGCAGGACCGGGGAGCTGTTTTTT
TRBJ2-3 | . | TRBV7-8 | CASSLALNPPDTQYF | TGTGCCAGCAGCTTAGCGCTAAACCCGCCAGATACGCAGTATTTT
TRBJ2-1 | . | TRBV10-3 | CAISGGVRSYNEQFF | TGTGCCATCTCCGGTGGTGTGAGGTCCTACAATGAGCAGTTCTTC
TRBJ2-7 | TRBD2 | TRBV6-5 | CASSRTSGAYEQYF | TGTGCCAGCAGTAGGACTAGCGGAGCCTACGAGCAGTACTTC
TRBJ2-1 | TRBD2 | TRBV2 | CASRVTSVSSSYNEQFF | TGTGCCAGCAGGGTGACTAGCGTAAGTTCCTCCTACAATGAGCAGTTCTTC
TRBJ2-7 | . | TRBV19 | CASSIVGATYEQYF | TGTGCCAGTAGTATAGTTGGGGCTACCTACGAGCAGTACTTC
TRBJ2-7 | TRBD2 | TRBV4-3 | CASSQGSSGNYEQYF | TGCGCCAGCAGCCAAGGGTCTAGCGGGAATTACGAGCAGTACTTC
TRBJ1-2 | TRBD1 | TRBV28 | CASSTGTGGAYYYGYTF | TGTGCCAGCAGCACCGGGACAGGGGGCGCGTATTACTATGGCTACACCTTC
TRBJ2-2 | TRBD1 | TRBV2 | CASTGDRSTGELFF | TGTGCCAGCACCGGGGACAGGTCCACCGGGGAGCTGTTTTTT
TRBJ2-7 | TRBD2 | TRBV29-1 | CSVEASGKYEQYF | TGCAGCGTTGAAGCTAGCGGGAAATACGAGCAGTACTTC
TRBJ1-1 | . | TRBV18 | CASSPGMNTEAFF | TGTGCCAGCTCACCCGGGATGAACACTGAAGCTTTCTTT
TRBJ2-7 | TRBD2 | TRBV5-1 | CASSLSDGAGGTEQYF | TGCGCCAGCAGCTTGTCAGACGGAGCGGGAGGTACCGAGCAGTACTTC
TRBJ2-6 | . | TRBV4-3 | CASSQRGSGANVLTF | TGCGCCAGCAGCCAAAGAGGCTCTGGGGCCAACGTCCTGACTTTC